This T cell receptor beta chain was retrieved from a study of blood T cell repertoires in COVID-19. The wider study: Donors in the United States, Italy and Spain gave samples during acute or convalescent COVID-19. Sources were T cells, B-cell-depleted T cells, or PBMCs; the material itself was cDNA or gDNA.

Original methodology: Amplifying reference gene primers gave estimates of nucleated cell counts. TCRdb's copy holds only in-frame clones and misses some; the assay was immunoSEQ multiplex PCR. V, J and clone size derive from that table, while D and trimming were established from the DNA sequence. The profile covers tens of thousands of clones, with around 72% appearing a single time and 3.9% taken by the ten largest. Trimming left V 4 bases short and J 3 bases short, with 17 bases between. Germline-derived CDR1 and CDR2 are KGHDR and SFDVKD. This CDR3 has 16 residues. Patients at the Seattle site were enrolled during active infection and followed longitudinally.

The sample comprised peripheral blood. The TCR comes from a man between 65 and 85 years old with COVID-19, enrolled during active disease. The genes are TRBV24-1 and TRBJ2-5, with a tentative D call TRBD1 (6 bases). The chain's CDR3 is CATSDPGQRAEETQYF. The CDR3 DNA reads TGTGCCACCAGTGACCCAGGACAGCGCGCTGAAGAGACCCAGTACTTC.